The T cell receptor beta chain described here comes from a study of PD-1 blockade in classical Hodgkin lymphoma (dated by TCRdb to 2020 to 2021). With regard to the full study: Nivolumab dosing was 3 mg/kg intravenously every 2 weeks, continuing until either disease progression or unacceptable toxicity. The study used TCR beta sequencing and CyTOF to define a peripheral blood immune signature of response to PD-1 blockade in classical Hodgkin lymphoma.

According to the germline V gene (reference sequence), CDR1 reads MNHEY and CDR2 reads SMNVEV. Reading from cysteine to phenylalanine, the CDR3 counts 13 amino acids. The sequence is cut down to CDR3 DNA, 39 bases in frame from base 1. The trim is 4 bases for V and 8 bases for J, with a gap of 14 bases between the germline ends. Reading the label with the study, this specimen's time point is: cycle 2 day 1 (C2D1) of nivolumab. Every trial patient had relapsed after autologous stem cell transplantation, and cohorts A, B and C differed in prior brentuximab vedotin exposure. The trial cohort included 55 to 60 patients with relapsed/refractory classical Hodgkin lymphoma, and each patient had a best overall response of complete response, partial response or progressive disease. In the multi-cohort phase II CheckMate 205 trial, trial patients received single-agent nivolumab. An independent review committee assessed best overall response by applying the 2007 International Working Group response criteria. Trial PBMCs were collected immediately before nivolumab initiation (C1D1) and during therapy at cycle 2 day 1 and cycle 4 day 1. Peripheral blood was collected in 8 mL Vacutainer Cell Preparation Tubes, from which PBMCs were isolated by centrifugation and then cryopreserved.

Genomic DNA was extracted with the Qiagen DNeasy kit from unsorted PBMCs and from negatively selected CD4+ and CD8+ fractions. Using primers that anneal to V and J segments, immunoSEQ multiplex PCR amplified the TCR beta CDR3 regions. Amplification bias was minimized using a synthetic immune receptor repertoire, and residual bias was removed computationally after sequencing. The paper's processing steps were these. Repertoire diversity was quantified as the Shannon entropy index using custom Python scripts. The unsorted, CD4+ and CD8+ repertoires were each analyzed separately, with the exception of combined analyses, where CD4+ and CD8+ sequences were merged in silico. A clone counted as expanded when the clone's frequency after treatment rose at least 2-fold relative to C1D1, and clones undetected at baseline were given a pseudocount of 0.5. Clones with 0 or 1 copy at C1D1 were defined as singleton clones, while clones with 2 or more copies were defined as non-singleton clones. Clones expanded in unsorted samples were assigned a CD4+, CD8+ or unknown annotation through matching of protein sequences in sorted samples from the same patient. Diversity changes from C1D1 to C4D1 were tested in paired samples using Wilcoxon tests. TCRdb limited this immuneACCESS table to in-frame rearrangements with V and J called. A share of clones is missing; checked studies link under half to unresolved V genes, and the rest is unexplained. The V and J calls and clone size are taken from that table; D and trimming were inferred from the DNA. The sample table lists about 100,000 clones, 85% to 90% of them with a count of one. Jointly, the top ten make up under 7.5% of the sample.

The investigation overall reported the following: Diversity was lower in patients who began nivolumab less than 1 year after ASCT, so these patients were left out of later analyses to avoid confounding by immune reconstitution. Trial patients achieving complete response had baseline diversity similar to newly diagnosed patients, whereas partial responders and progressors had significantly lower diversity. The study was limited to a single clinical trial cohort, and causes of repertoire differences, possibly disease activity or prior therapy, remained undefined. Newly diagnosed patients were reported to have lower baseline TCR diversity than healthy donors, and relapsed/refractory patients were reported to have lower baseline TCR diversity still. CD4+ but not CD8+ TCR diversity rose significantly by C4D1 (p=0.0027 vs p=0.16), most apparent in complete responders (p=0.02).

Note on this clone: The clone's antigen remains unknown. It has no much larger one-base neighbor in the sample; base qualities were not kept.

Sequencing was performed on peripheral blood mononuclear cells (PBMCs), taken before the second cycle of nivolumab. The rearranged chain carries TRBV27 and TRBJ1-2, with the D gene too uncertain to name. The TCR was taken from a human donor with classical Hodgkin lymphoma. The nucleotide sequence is TGTGCCAGCAGTTCTGAAGGGAGAGGCGGCTACACCTTC. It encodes CASSSEGRGGYTF.